This T cell receptor beta chain appears in the sequencing data of a study of blood T cells in healthy people across ages. Study results and caveats: What prevented conclusive comparison of naive and antigen-experienced cells was that PBMCs were unsorted. One million T cells yielded diversity estimates that were considered underestimates.

V shed 3 bases and J shed 9 bases, with 8 bases lying between them. This CDR3 has 11 amino acids. It was with a sample-barcoded 5' primer and a J-beta primer mix that a second PCR of about 6 to 11 cycles was run. TCRdb passed the 5' RACE reads through MiXCR, listing each CDR3 protein once. The profile shows 1.5 million to 2 million distinct CDR3 sequences, about 50% of them singletons. Each donor gave roughly 9.2 milliliters of peripheral blood. This clonotype came up a few times. The antigen remains unidentified. The V call is TRBV12-3 or TRBV12-4, the J call TRBJ2-5; D is perhaps TRBD2 (5 bases). The sequence was obtained from a woman between 40 and 50 years old in good health. The sequenced sample consisted of blood. CDR3 bases: TGTGCCAGCAGTTTTTCCGGGGCCCAGTACTTC. Protein: CASSFSGAQYF.